The 9 T cell receptor beta chains below all came from one sample that was sequenced in a study of cytomegalovirus exposure and HLA in healthy donors. 13 Jbeta primers and 60 Vbeta primers were used for the PCR. Here immunoSEQ multiplex PCR was the method, and the copy in TCRdb shows in-frame clones only, minus some. Of 150,000 to 250,000 clones in the sample, roughly four fifths were seen once. The sequencing sample was made of PBMCs. The receptors here all came from a man aged 25 to 45 in good health and CMV-seronegative.

The V gene is TRBV6-5, the J gene TRBJ1-6; D is possibly TRBD1 (6 bases). Germline V gene lookup returns CDR1 MNHEY and CDR2 SVGAGI. V lost 4 bases, J lost 4 bases, and 11 bases lay in between. CDR3 size: 15 residues. The CDR3 nucleotides are TGTGCCAGCAGTTCCGGACAGCCATATAATTCACCCCTCCACTTT. It translates to CASSSGQPYNSPLHF.

The V call is TRBV28, the J call TRBJ2-7, with D possibly matching TRBD1 (5 bases). The CDR3 is made up of 14 amino acids. Germline V gene sequence: CDR1 MDHEN, CDR2 SYDVKM. Trimming pared 7 bases from V and 2 bases from J, leaving 15 bases between. Written as DNA, the CDR3 is TGTGCCAGCACCTCAGGGTGGTTAACCTACGAGCAGTACTTC. It translates to CASTSGWLTYEQYF.

V is TRBV7-6 and J is TRBJ1-3, with D perhaps matching TRBD1 (6 bases). Germline loops: CDR1 SGHVS, CDR2 FNYEAQ. Deletions cut 4 bases from V and 3 bases from J, with 10 bases between. The CDR3 is 14 residues long. This CDR3 is CASSSTGYGNTIYF. The CDR3 nucleotides read TGTGCCAGCAGCTCGACAGGTTATGGAAACACCATATATTTT.

The rearrangement links TRBV7-6 to TRBJ1-1; 8 bases are shared with TRBD1. CDR1 SGHVS and CDR2 FNYEAQ come from the germline V gene. Trimming removed 5 bases from V and 2 bases from J; junction bases left unmatched: 4. CDR3 length: 14 amino acids. CDR3 in DNA: TGTGCCAGCAGCGTCACAGGGGGTAACACTGAAGCTTTCTTT. Amino acids: CASSVTGGNTEAFF. Together with reference TRBV7-6 and TRBJ1-1, the CDR3 gives the full variable domain: GAGVSQSPRYKVTKRGQDVALRCDPISGHVSLYWYRQALGQGPEFLTYFNYEAQQDKSGLPNDRFSAERPEGSISTLTIQRTEQRDSAMYRCASSVTGGNTEAFFGQGTRLTVV.

The chain uses TRBV5-1 and TRBJ2-3; 7 bases fit TRBD2. V gave up 4 bases and J gave up 0 bases; unmatched junction bases: 11. CDR1 SGHRS and CDR2 YFSETQ come from the germline V gene. This CDR3 region has 17 residues. CDR3 in amino acids: CASSASSGKTSTDTQYF. The CDR3, as DNA: TGCGCCAGCAGCGCCTCTAGCGGCAAGACTAGCACAGATACGCAGTATTTT.

The V call is TRBV5-1, the J call TRBJ2-5; D not certain. CDR1 is SGHRS and CDR2 is YFSETQ in the germline V gene. Between the trimmed V and J ends, which lost 2 bases and 5 bases, there was a span of 13 bases. The CDR3 has 14 residues. CDR3 in DNA: TGCGCCAGCAGCTTAGGTACAGTTCGGGAGACCCAGTACTTC. Translating it yields CASSLGTVRETQYF.

This chain joins TRBV2 and TRBJ2-3; 8 positions match TRBD1. J was trimmed by 1 base and V by 6 bases; bases with no gene match: 3. Per the germline V gene, CDR1 is SNHLY and CDR2 is FYNNEI. The CDR3 covers 14 residues. The CDR3 nucleotides are TGTGCCAGCAGGAGACAGGGGCGCACAGATACGCAGTATTTT. As protein: CASRRQGRTDTQYF.

The V call is TRBV10-3, the J call TRBJ2-5; 8 bases are shared with TRBD1. CDR1 and CDR2 (germline): ENHRY, SYGVKD. J gave up 5 bases and V 6 bases, and 8 bases lay outside the gene matches. There are 14 residues in the CDR3. The CDR3: CAIRRQGASETQYF. The CDR3 DNA reads as TGTGCCATCAGGCGGCAGGGGGCGTCCGAGACCCAGTACTTC.

V and J are TRBV29-1 and TRBJ1-2; weak D call: TRBD1 (5 bases). Trimming took off 3 bases at V and 7 bases at J, with 18 bases between the two ends. Looked up from germline, CDR1 is SQVTM and CDR2 is ANQGSEA. CDR3 length: 14 residues. CDR3: CSVEVAILRGGYTF. The CDR3 coding sequence is TGCAGCGTTGAGGTCGCCATTCTTAGGGGTGGCTACACCTTC. The full variable domain, its missing parts supplied by reference TRBV29-1 and TRBJ1-2, is SAVISQKPSRDICQRGTSLTIQCQVDSQVTMMFWYRQQPGQSLTLIATANQGSEATYESGFVIDKFPISRPNLTFSTLTVSNMSPEDSSIYLCSVEVAILRGGYTFGSGTRLTVV.